A single sample gave rise to the 5 T cell receptor beta chains below, sequenced in a study of control samples from healthy donors and cancer patients. The repertoire was sequenced with immunoSEQ multiplex PCR; TCRdb's copy has only in-frame clones and lacks some. The sample consists of 120,000 or so clones, over 75% of them appearing once. The sequenced sample consisted of blood. Every receptor here comes from a man in his sixties in good health.

The CDR3: CASSFATGAEQYF. The CDR3 coding sequence is TGTGCCAGCAGCTTTGCTACAGGGGCCGAGCAGTACTTC. The V gene is TRBV7-8, the J gene TRBJ2-7; 7 bases are a match to TRBD1. The J segment lost 6 bases and the V segment lost 3 bases, leaving 5 bases of the junction unmatched. CDR1 is SGHVS, CDR2 FQNEAQ, per germline. This CDR3 spans 13 amino acids. The full variable domain, in which reference TRBV7-8 and TRBJ2-7 provide the parts outside the CDR3, is GAGVSQSPRYKVAKRGQDVALRCDPISGHVSLFWYQQALGQGPEFLTYFQNEAQLDKSGLPSDRFFAERPEGSVSTLKIQRTQQEDSAVYLCASSFATGAEQYFGPGTRLTVT.

This clone has just one count. The same CDR3 can be traced to other DNA sequences in this sample. The V gene is TRBV6-5, the J gene TRBJ1-1, with D possibly matching TRBD1 (6 bases). V was trimmed by 0 bases and J by 0 bases, leaving 8 bases between them. CDR3 length: 15 amino acids. Germline lookup yields CDR1 MNHEY and CDR2 SVGAGI. In nucleotides, the CDR3 is TGTGCCAGCAGTTACTCCGGACAGATGAACACTGAAGCTTTCTTT. Its translation: CASSYSGQMNTEAFF.

This clone was recorded once. The CDR3 nucleotides are TGTGCCAGCAGTCCGACAGGGTCGTTTGGCTACGAGCAGTACTTC. It yields the protein CASSPTGSFGYEQYF. J is TRBJ2-7 and V is TRBV6-5, with TRBD1 matching over 7 bases. Germline CDR1 reads MNHEY; CDR2 reads SVGAGI. The CDR3 length is 15 residues. V was pared by 5 bases and J by 3 bases, with 10 bases of the junction left unmatched.

This clone came up once. The gene calls are TRBV5-1 and TRBJ2-1; D is perhaps TRBD1 or TRBD2 (5 bases each). Trimming removed 5 bases at V and 8 bases at J, with 11 bases between. This CDR3 has 12 residues. Germline V lookup: CDR1 SGHRS, CDR2 YFSETQ. The CDR3 loop is CASRGSGHEQFF. The CDR3 DNA follows: TGCGCCAGCAGGGGGTCGGGGCATGAGCAGTTCTTC.

This clone has more than one count but fewer than ten. This rearrangement joins TRBV9 to TRBJ1-1; weak D call: TRBD1 (5 bases). The V end was cut by 0 bases, the J end by 12 bases, with 15 bases between. Germline V gene data show CDR1 as SGDLS and CDR2 as YYNGEE. This CDR3 contains 13 residues. The CDR3 loop is CASSVASGRETFF. CDR3 coding DNA: TGTGCCAGCAGCGTAGCTTCAGGGCGAGAAACTTTCTTT.